These 18 T cell receptor beta chains came from one sample sequenced in a study of cytotoxic CD8 clonotypes in ibrutinib-treated CLL. Method: immunoSEQ multiplex PCR; TCRdb's copy keeps in-frame clones and lacks some. The sample lists nearly 50,000 clones; about 50% were seen once. Sequences were derived from PBMCs, sampled after 24 months of ibrutinib treatment. The source is a human donor with chronic lymphocytic leukemia.

CDR3 loop: CASSGAAVSYNEQFF. The CDR3 region has the DNA TGTGCCAGCAGCGGGGCGGCCGTCTCCTACAATGAGCAGTTCTTC. The genes are TRBV9 and TRBJ2-1; D ambiguous. The length of the CDR3 is 15 residues. The V gene's germline CDR1 is SGDLS and CDR2 YYNGEE. V lost 3 bases, J lost 0 bases, and 10 bases lay in between.

This clone has just a few counts. The J gene is TRBJ1-1, the V gene TRBV27; 7 bases line up with TRBD1. The J segment lost 0 bases and the V segment lost 5 bases, leaving 3 bases of the junction unmatched. The germline V gene encodes CDR1 MNHEY and CDR2 SMNVEV (reference sequence). This CDR3 comprises 14 residues. CDR3 in DNA: TGTGCCAGCAGTCCAGGGACAGTGAACACTGAAGCTTTCTTT. Amino acids: CASSPGTVNTEAFF.

The chain combines TRBV10-3 with TRBJ2-7, with TRBD1 matching 8 bases. Germline lookup yields CDR1 ENHRY and CDR2 SYGVKD. V was pared by 6 bases and J by 3 bases, with 7 bases of the junction left unmatched. CDR3 length: 14 residues. The CDR3 spells CAISEGQAIYEQYF. The CDR3 DNA reads as TGTGCCATCAGCGAGGGACAGGCGATCTACGAGCAGTACTTC.

By its share, this clone is large. The rearrangement uses TRBV5-4 and TRBJ1-1, with 7 positions matching TRBD1. This CDR3 is built from 14 residues. V lost 4 bases, J lost 7 bases, and 10 bases stayed unmatched. CDR1 SGHNT and CDR2 YYREEE come from the germline V gene (reference sequence). This chain's CDR3 is CASSPGTASDEAFF. The DNA for the CDR3 is TGTGCCAGCAGCCCCGGGACAGCGTCTGATGAAGCTTTCTTT.

The rearrangement uses TRBV4-1 and TRBJ2-5; 8 nucleotides match TRBD2. Per germline, CDR1 MGHRA and CDR2 YSYEKL. This CDR3 region has 14 residues. Trimming cost V 2 bases and J 2 bases; bases outside gene matches: 1. The chain's CDR3 is CASSQSGGQETQYF. CDR3 in DNA: TGCGCCAGCAGCCAATCGGGGGGGCAAGAGACCCAGTACTTC.

This clone showed up just a few times. V gene TRBV5-4 combines with J gene TRBJ1-6, with TRBD1 matching over 7 bases. Losses at the gene ends were 5 bases for V and 8 bases for J; bases not matched to a gene: 10. Germline CDR1 reads SGHNT; CDR2 reads YYREEE (reference sequence). The CDR3 has 15 amino acids. The CDR3 nucleotides are TGTGCCAGCAGAAGGGCGACAGGGTATGATTCACCCCTCCACTTT. Its translation: CASRRATGYDSPLHF.

V usage is TRBV7-8 and J usage is TRBJ1-2, with 8 positions matching TRBD1. This CDR3 contains 14 residues. V gave up 3 bases and J gave up 6 bases; unmatched junction bases: 6. CDR1 and CDR2 from the germline V gene are SGHVS and FQNEAQ. CDR3 DNA: TGTGCCAGCAGCTTCGACAGGGGTACCCATGGCTACACCTTC. It codes for CASSFDRGTHGYTF. The full variable domain, in which reference TRBV7-8 and TRBJ1-2 provide the parts outside the CDR3, is GAGVSQSPRYKVAKRGQDVALRCDPISGHVSLFWYQQALGQGPEFLTYFQNEAQLDKSGLPSDRFFAERPEGSVSTLKIQRTQQEDSAVYLCASSFDRGTHGYTFGSGTRLTVV.

In this sample, this clone turned up a few times. The J gene is TRBJ1-4, the V gene TRBV10-3; no definite D call. In germline, CDR1 is ENHRY, CDR2 SYGVKD. With 4 bases removed from V and 6 bases from J, the gap between germline ends came to 9 bases. The CDR3 loop spans 13 amino acids. The CDR3: CAISGRLDEKLFF. The CDR3, as DNA: TGTGCCATCAGTGGACGGCTGGATGAAAAACTGTTTTTT.

This clone has a handful of counts. The gene calls are TRBV5-4 and TRBJ2-5; 14 bases fit TRBD2. V gave up 4 bases and J gave up 5 bases; unmatched junction bases: 7. Germline V gene data show CDR1 as SGHNT and CDR2 as YYREEE (reference sequence). The CDR3 consists of 16 residues. CDR3 amino acids: CASSVRTSGGPETQYF. The CDR3 nucleotides are TGTGCCAGCAGCGTCCGGACTAGCGGGGGGCCGGAGACCCAGTACTTC.

The chain carries TRBV28 and TRBJ1-2; D is undetermined. This CDR3 has 10 residues. Trimming took 3 bases from V and 6 from J, leaving 2 bases between them. CDR1 and CDR2 (germline): MDHEN, SYDVKM. This chain's CDR3 is CASSLDGYTF. CDR3 in DNA: TGTGCCAGCAGTTTGGATGGCTACACCTTC.

The chain employs TRBV6-1 and TRBJ2-7; perhaps TRBD1 as D (5 bases). Germline loops: CDR1 MNHNS, CDR2 SASEGT. V lost 1 base and J 4 bases, leaving 11 bases between the germline ends. The CDR3 sequence is 14 residues long. This chain's CDR3 is CASSEGSAGYEQYF. The CDR3 bases are TGTGCCAGCAGTGAAGGGTCTGCAGGGTACGAGCAGTACTTC.

This chain joins TRBV2 and TRBJ2-1, with D possibly matching TRBD2 (5 bases). CDR3 length: 15 amino acids. Looked up from germline, CDR1 is SNHLY and CDR2 is FYNNEI. With 2 bases removed from V and 6 bases from J, the gap between germline ends came to 14 bases. CDR3 DNA: TGTGCCAGCAGTGAACCCAGCGGTCTAAGCAATGAGCAGTTCTTC. Protein product: CASSEPSGLSNEQFF.

This clone was observed a handful of times. This chain joins TRBV5-6 and TRBJ2-7; D is uncertain. The V end lost 2 bases, the J end lost 4 bases, and 7 bases lay between the germline ends. The CDR3 has 12 amino acids. Germline CDR1 reads SGHDT; CDR2 reads YYEEEE. CDR3 nucleotide sequence: TGTGCCAGCAGCTTCGAACCTTACGAGCAGTACTTC. This codes for CASSFEPYEQYF.

The chain has TRBV6-6 and TRBJ2-7; tentatively, D is TRBD1 (6 bases). This CDR3 region has 11 residues. Trimming took off 8 bases at V and 5 bases at J, with 10 bases between the two ends. Germline lookup yields CDR1 MNHNY and CDR2 SVGAGI (reference sequence). CDR3 in amino acids: CASAGVHEQYF. The CDR3 nucleotides read TGTGCCAGCGCAGGGGTCCACGAGCAGTACTTC.

This clone was counted a few times. V and J are TRBV2 and TRBJ2-7; D unclear. The CDR3 totals 13 residues. Trimming removed 9 bases from V and 0 bases from J, with 12 bases in between. Germline V gene sequence: CDR1 SNHLY, CDR2 FYNNEI. In nucleotides, the CDR3 is TGTGCCAGTGTACCGGGTCTCTCCTACGAGCAGTACTTC. Amino acids: CASVPGLSYEQYF.

The chain uses TRBV19 and TRBJ2-3, with TRBD2 identical over 10 bases. Per germline, CDR1 LNHDA and CDR2 SQIVND (reference sequence). Trimming removed 6 bases from V and 1 base from J; junction bases left unmatched: 1. This CDR3 region has 14 residues. The CDR3 nucleotides read TGTGCCAGTAGGAGCGGGGGGGGCACAGATACGCAGTATTTT. Translating it yields CASRSGGGTDTQYF.

This chain uses TRBV10-3 with TRBJ1-5; 8 bases agree with TRBD1. The V gene's germline CDR1 is ENHRY and CDR2 SYGVKD. This CDR3 spans 17 amino acids. After removal of 5 bases from V and 0 bases from J, the junction contained 9 bases not matched to a gene. The CDR3 DNA follows: TGTGCCATCAGTAGTGACAGGGGAAGGGTTAGCAATCAGCCCCAGCATTTT. Translation: CAISSDRGRVSNQPQHF.

The chain joins TRBV27 to TRBJ2-3; D call uncertain. V lost 5 bases to trimming and J lost 3 bases, with 12 bases between them. This CDR3 has 14 residues. The germline CDR1 and CDR2 sequences are MNHEY and SMNVEV (reference sequence). In DNA, the CDR3 is TGTGCCAGCAGTCTATTGGGTGAGACAGATACGCAGTATTTT. As protein: CASSLLGETDTQYF.